This T cell receptor beta chain emerged from a study of OX40 agonist ivuxolimab in advanced cancers. At the level of the study: Aged roughly 20 to 79 with a mean of about 63 years, they were around 79% male.

The method was immunoSEQ multiplex PCR; TCRdb's version includes in-frame clones alone and lacks a portion of them. The sample has approximately 82,000 clones; 84% are singletons. This clone was detected only once. This CDR3 has 13 amino acids. CDR1 and CDR2 (germline): SGHTA, FQGNSA. The ends were cut back, 5 bases at V and 4 bases at J, with 11 bases in the middle. The genes are TRBV7-2 and TRBJ1-2; unclear D gene. The source was CD4+ or CD8+ T cells sorted from blood, collected in a trial of the OX40 agonist ivuxolimab. The receptor was derived from an adult with an advanced solid tumor such as melanoma, head and neck, liver or kidney cancer. The CDR3 spells CASSPSPTYGYTF. The CDR3 bases are TGTGCCAGCAGCCCCAGCCCGACCTATGGCTACACCTTC.